One and the same sample provided the 20 T cell receptor beta chains below, sequenced in a study of T cell repertoires in cytomegalovirus infection. Using its own MiXCR run on the reads, TCRdb lists one record per CDR3 protein. This sample carries about 310,000 distinct CDR3 sequences, approximately 25% of them seen once, and the ten largest clones take about 14%. For these receptors, no antigen is known. The sequencing here drew on cultured PBMCs, taken from culture after CMV antigen stimulation. These receptors originate from a human donor in good health (CMV status not recorded). Some clones in this sample may be carry-over from other donors' samples.

This clonotype occurred a few times. V is TRBV6-2 or TRBV6-3 and J is TRBJ2-3, with 7 bases that match TRBD2. The CDR3 covers 16 residues. The germline V gene encodes CDR1 MNHEY and CDR2 SVGEGT. V dropped 7 bases and J dropped 10; count of bases not matched to a gene: 20. The CDR3 DNA follows: TGTGCCAGCAACCGACGGGGCGGGCTAGCGGAGAATCCGCAGTATTTT. It translates to CASNRRGGLAENPQYF.

The chain employs TRBV7-2 and TRBJ2-2; 9 positions match TRBD2. This CDR3 is built from 19 residues. CDR1 and CDR2 (germline): SGHTA, FQGNSA. J was trimmed by 5 bases and V by 6 bases; bases with no gene match: 19. In DNA, the CDR3 is TGTGCCAGCAGGGACCCTCTTGTTAGCGGGAGACGGGAGACCGGGGAGCTGTTTTTT. It specifies CASRDPLVSGRRETGELFF. The entire variable domain, with the rest obtained from reference TRBV7-2 and TRBJ2-2, is as follows: GAGVSQSPSNKVTEKGKDVELRCDPISGHTALYWYRQSLGQGLEFLIYFQGNSAPDKSGLPSDRFSAERTGGSVSTLTIQRTQQEDSAVYLCASRDPLVSGRRETGELFFGEGSRLTVL.

The CDR3 sequence is CSASNLLRGELFF. In nucleotides, the CDR3 is TGCAGTGCTAGTAACCTCCTCAGGGGGGAGCTGTTTTTT. The chain is built from TRBV20-1 and TRBJ2-2; the D is unclear. The V and J ends lost 3 bases and 8 bases respectively, with 13 bases between them. CDR1 and CDR2 (germline): DFQATT, SNEGSKA (reference sequence). The CDR3 length is 13 residues.

This clonotype came up a few times. The chain couples TRBV29-1 to TRBJ2-7; tentative D call: TRBD2 (5 bases). The germline V and J ends were trimmed by 7 bases and 2 bases, with 15 bases remaining between them. This CDR3 is 13 amino acids long. Germline V lookup: CDR1 SQVTM, CDR2 ANQGSEA. As DNA, the CDR3 is TGCAGCGCAACCGGGGAATCGGCCTACGAGCAGTACGTC. Amino acid sequence: CSATGESAYEQYV.

This clonotype was found many times. The chain recombines TRBV7-2 with TRBJ2-7; perhaps TRBD2 as D (5 bases). The germline V gene encodes CDR1 SGHTA and CDR2 FQGNSA. This CDR3 has 15 amino acids. V dropped 1 base and J dropped 3 bases, with 13 bases sitting between them. The chain's CDR3 is CASSLGSGYLYEQYV. The DNA for the CDR3 is TGTGCCAGCAGCTTAGGGAGCGGATACCTCTACGAGCAGTACGTC.

J is TRBJ2-1 and V is TRBV7-3; TRBD2 matches at 9 bases. V lost 3 bases to trimming and J lost 0 bases; unmatched junction nucleotides: 6. The V gene's germline CDR1 is SGHTA and CDR2 FQGTGA. The CDR3 length is 17 residues. CDR3 nucleotide sequence: TGTGCCAGCAGCTTTGTGGCTAGCGGGGACTCCTACAATGAGCAGTTCTTC. Encoded protein: CASSFVASGDSYNEQFF.

The gene calls are TRBV12-5 and TRBJ1-2; 11 bases fit TRBD1. Germline CDR1 LGHNT, CDR2 FRNRAP. The CDR3 length is 18 residues. The V gene end was trimmed by 4 bases and the J gene end by 4 bases; junction bases not matched to a gene: 14. The CDR3 DNA sequence: TGTGCTAGTGGTTCCCTTTACCCCGGGACAGGGGGGCTCTATGGCTACACCTTC. It specifies CASGSLYPGTGGLYGYTF.

In this sample, this clonotype turned up many times. J is TRBJ2-7 and V is TRBV7-2, with unresolved D. This CDR3 spans 13 amino acids. Germline loops: CDR1 SGHTA, CDR2 FQGNSA. V lost 3 bases and J lost 0, with 6 bases in between. CDR3: CASSFIASYEQYF. Written as DNA, the CDR3 is TGTGCCAGCAGCTTTATAGCCTCCTACGAGCAGTACTTC.

This clonotype was found many times. The V gene is TRBV7-2, the J gene TRBJ1-6; D gene unclear. Germline CDR1 reads SGHTA; CDR2 reads FQGNSA. Trimming removed 5 bases at V and 7 bases at J, with 15 bases between. This CDR3 comprises 15 residues. The CDR3 spells CASSIEGGRNSPLHF. CDR3 sequence (DNA): TGTGCCAGCAGCATCGAGGGAGGACGGAATTCACCCCTCCACTTT.

This clonotype was counted between two and nine times. The J gene is TRBJ2-1, the V gene TRBV7-2; TRBD1 matches at 8 bases. CDR3 size: 15 residues. From germline, CDR1 is SGHTA and CDR2 FQGNSA. Trimming at V came to 2 bases and at J to 6 bases, leaving 6 bases not matched to a gene. The CDR3 sequence: CASSLTQDRVNEQFF. In DNA, the CDR3 is TGTGCCAGCAGCTTAACCCAGGACAGGGTCAATGAGCAGTTCTTC.

This clonotype was observed once. CDR3 amino acids: CASSQVSGSFGELFF. CDR3 bases: TGTGCCAGCAGCCAAGTTAGCGGGAGTTTCGGGGAGCTGTTTTTT. This chain connects TRBV3-1 to TRBJ2-2; 9 bases line up with TRBD2. The length of the CDR3 is 15 residues. Germline loops: CDR1 LGHDT, CDR2 YNNKEL (reference sequence). V shed 1 base and J 7 bases; nucleotides not matched to a gene: 4.

The rearrangement joins TRBV5-1 to TRBJ1-5; D uncertain. This CDR3 is 16 amino acids long. From germline, CDR1 is SGHRS and CDR2 YFSETQ. Trimming pared 6 bases from V and 0 bases from J, leaving 16 bases between. CDR3 protein: CASKPSPGGSNQPQHF. The CDR3 DNA reads TGCGCCAGCAAACCCTCCCCCGGCGGTAGCAATCAGCCCCAGCATTTT.

The chain joins TRBV5-4 to TRBJ2-5; weak D call: TRBD2 (8 bases). Germline V lookup: CDR1 SGHNT, CDR2 YYREEE (reference sequence). This CDR3 spans 15 amino acids. Trimming shortened V by 2 bases and J by 4 bases, and 15 bases separated the two germline ends. CDR3 bases: TGTGCCAGCAGCTTATCGGGAGGGGGCGCAGAGACCCAGTACTTC. This translates into CASSLSGGGAETQYF.

This clonotype was picked up one time. A read error may be the cause here, since a much bigger clone is one base away. The chain combines TRBV7-6 with TRBJ1-6, with D perhaps matching TRBD1 (5 bases). CDR1 SGHVS and CDR2 FNYEAQ come from the germline V gene. The CDR3 runs to 17 residues. The V and J ends lost 4 bases and 6 bases respectively, with 19 bases between them. The CDR3 spells CASSSTHRRSVNSPLHF. CDR3 sequence (DNA): TGTGCCAGCAGCTCGACCCACAGGAGGTCTGTTAATTCACCCCTCCACTTT.

This clonotype was recorded many times. The chain is built from TRBV7-2 and TRBJ2-3; TRBD1 aligns across 9 bases. The CDR3 length is 16 residues. The V gene's germline CDR1 is SGHTA and CDR2 FQGNSA. V was pared by 1 base and J by 0 bases, with 2 bases of the junction left unmatched. The CDR3 loop reads CASSLGTGVSTDTQYF. The CDR3 DNA sequence: TGTGCCAGCAGCTTAGGGACAGGGGTTAGCACAGATACGCAGTATTTT.

This clonotype was counted many times. The chain has TRBV7-2 and TRBJ2-3, with 8 bases matching TRBD2. The trim removed 5 bases at V and 0 bases at J, leaving 16 bases unmatched. This CDR3 comprises 19 residues. The germline V gene has CDR1 SGHTA and CDR2 FQGNSA. CDR3 sequence (DNA): TGTGCCAGCAGCCCTAGACGGACTAGCCTAGCTTCAAGCACAGATACGCAGTATTTT. It encodes CASSPRRTSLASSTDTQYF.

The J gene is TRBJ2-7, the V gene TRBV7-3, with TRBD2 identical over 7 bases. Germline trimming cut 5 bases from V and 4 bases from J; bases unmatched to any gene: 8. The CDR3 runs 14 residues. CDR1 is SGHTA, CDR2 FQGTGA, per germline. CDR3 protein: CASSPSGGIYEQYF. DNA of the CDR3: TGTGCCAGCAGCCCCTCGGGGGGTATTTACGAGCAGTACTTC. Full variable domain (remainder filled in from reference TRBV7-3 and TRBJ2-7): GAGVSQTPSNKVTEKGKYVELRCDPISGHTALYWYRQSLGQGPEFLIYFQGTGAADDSGLPNDRFFAVRPEGSVSTLKIQRTERGDSAVYLCASSPSGGIYEQYFGPGTRLTVT.

This clonotype came up many times. The chain joins TRBV7-9 to TRBJ2-1, with D unresolved. CDR1 SEHNR and CDR2 FQNEAQ come from the germline V gene (reference sequence). The CDR3 is 11 amino acids. V was pared by 2 bases and J by 9 bases, with 5 bases between. The CDR3, as DNA: TGTGCCAGCAGCTTATACGGTGAGCAGTTCTTC. This encodes CASSLYGEQFF.

This clonotype appeared a few times. V gene TRBV11-3 combines with J gene TRBJ2-1, with 9 bases lining up with TRBD2. V was pared by 5 bases and J by 11 bases, with 4 bases of the junction left unmatched. Germline CDR1 is SGHNT and CDR2 is YENEEA. This CDR3 is built from 12 residues. The CDR3 coding sequence is TGTGCCAGCAGCCTTAGCGGGAGTCAGCAGTTCTTC. It yields the protein CASSLSGSQQFF.

This clonotype was counted between two and nine times. This sequence joins TRBV10-2 and TRBJ1-5, with D unresolved. CDR3 length: 11 residues. In germline, CDR1 is WSHSY, CDR2 SAAADI. Trimming cost V 8 bases and J 9 bases, with 11 bases left between them. DNA of the CDR3: TGCGCCAGCGGCCCTAACGGGCCCCAGCATTTT. Translating gives CASGPNGPQHF.